A selection of T cell receptor beta chains follows, all from one sample in a study of a mutant IDH1 vaccine in newly diagnosed glioma. Their specific antigens are unknown. Assay: immunoSEQ multiplex PCR; the TCRdb copy retains only in-frame clones and omits some. In the table there are 50,000 to 70,000 clones, about nine tenths of which are singletons. The sample consisted of PBMCs, taken from a glioma patient whose treatment included an IDH1 peptide vaccine. The source is a man between 35 and 55 years old with glioma. Both conserved end residues are part of each CDR3. The D gene is left open where the match is weak. Only part of the rows carry a size: once, few, many, or a class if the clone is expanded.

CDR3 protein	CDR3 DNA	J gene	V gene	D gene	clone size
CASSLALGEKLFF	TGTGCCAGCAGCTTAGCTCTCGGTGAAAAACTGTTTTTT	TRBJ1-4	TRBV7-6	-	-
CATSLDRETGNTIYF	TGTGCCACCTCATTGGACAGAGAAACTGGAAACACCATATATTTT	TRBJ1-3	TRBV5-6	-	-
CASARGGDDEKLFF	TGCGCCAGTGCGCGGGGGGGGGACGATGAAAAACTGTTTTTT	TRBJ1-4	TRBV10-2	-	-
CASRRGRGETQYF	TGTGCCAGCCGGCGGGGGCGGGGGGAGACCCAGTACTTC	TRBJ2-5	TRBV7-2	-	-
CASKRGEGRPYNEQFF	TGTGCCAGTAAACGAGGGGAGGGTCGGCCCTACAATGAGCAGTTCTTC	TRBJ2-1	TRBV19	TRBD2	-
CASSPRTGSNEKLFF	TGTGCCAGCAGCCCGCGGACAGGGTCCAATGAAAAACTGTTTTTT	TRBJ1-4	TRBV11-1	TRBD1	-
CASSPGGGLRSWYF	TGTGCCAGCAGCCCTGGGGGGGGGCTGAGGAGTTGGTACTTC	TRBJ2-7	TRBV5-4	-	-
CASRDTRKGDYGYTF	TGTGCCAGCAGAGATACACGAAAAGGGGACTATGGCTACACCTTC	TRBJ1-2	TRBV7-2	-	-
CSVVAVGDTEAFF	TGCAGCGTTGTAGCAGTGGGGGACACTGAAGCTTTCTTT	TRBJ1-1	TRBV29-1	-	-
CGCHEQFF	TGTGGTTGCCATGAGCAGTTCTTC	TRBJ2-1	TRBV27	-	-
CASSVTGELFF	TGTGCCAGTAGTGTCACCGGGGAGCTGTTTTTT	TRBJ2-2	TRBV19	-	-
CASSGGPNQPQHF	TGTGCCAGCAGTGGAGGGCCCAATCAGCCCCAGCATTTT	TRBJ1-5	TRBV2	-	-
CASGRQGTNEKLFF	TGCGCCAGCGGGCGACAGGGAACTAATGAAAAACTGTTTTTT	TRBJ1-4	TRBV5-1	TRBD1	-
CASSLSRGKNEQYF	TGTGCCAGCAGTTTAAGCAGGGGAAAAAACGAGCAGTACTTC	TRBJ2-7	TRBV6-6	-	-
CASRETGTSNYGYTF	TGTGCCAGCAGAGAAACCGGGACAAGCAACTATGGCTACACCTTC	TRBJ1-2	TRBV6-1	-	-
CAISDPGGMNTGELFF	TGTGCCATCAGTGACCCCGGGGGAATGAACACCGGGGAGCTGTTTTTT	TRBJ2-2	TRBV10-3	-	-
CASSLVRGYGYTF	TGTGCCAGCAGTTTAGTCAGGGGCTATGGCTACACCTTC	TRBJ1-2	TRBV28	-	-
CASSPGTGNEQFF	TGTGCCAGCAGCCCCGGGACGGGCAATGAGCAGTTCTTC	TRBJ2-1	TRBV5-4	-	-
CASFRRGTMNTEAFF	TGTGCCAGTTTCCGCCGGGGTACCATGAACACTGAAGCTTTCTTT	TRBJ1-1	TRBV19	-	-
CASKLVGGTEAFF	TGTGCCAGCAAGTTAGTGGGGGGTACTGAAGCTTTCTTT	TRBJ1-1	TRBV27	-	-
CASSPPSAGATYNEQFF	TGTGCCAGCTCACCACCGTCGGCGGGAGCCACCTACAATGAGCAGTTCTTC	TRBJ2-1	TRBV18	TRBD2	-
CAISESTSTEAFF	TGTGCCATCAGTGAGTCGACAAGCACTGAAGCTTTCTTT	TRBJ1-1	TRBV10-3	-	-
CASSPGGTGIGEQYF	TGTGCCAGCTCACCAGGCGGGACAGGGATTGGCGAGCAGTACTTC	TRBJ2-7	TRBV18	TRBD1	-
CAISGYPPEETQYF	TGTGCCATCAGTGGGTACCCACCTGAAGAGACCCAGTACTTC	TRBJ2-5	TRBV10-3	-	-
CASNQRESTGELFF	TGTGCCAGCAACCAGCGGGAGAGCACCGGGGAGCTGTTTTTT	TRBJ2-2	TRBV7-2	TRBD2	-
CASPPYSRTGELFF	TGTGCCAGCCCCCCGTACTCCCGGACCGGGGAGCTGTTTTTT	TRBJ2-2	TRBV7-9	-	-
CSVVRGGASTDTQYF	TGCAGCGTTGTCCGAGGGGGCGCGAGCACAGATACGCAGTATTTT	TRBJ2-3	TRBV29-1	TRBD1	-
CASRYSGGTGYEQFF	TGTGCCAGCAGATACTCAGGCGGGACAGGGTATGAGCAGTTCTTC	TRBJ2-1	TRBV6-5	TRBD1	-
CASSLSELAGLPKSGELFF	TGTGCCAGCAGCTTGTCCGAGCTAGCGGGACTCCCGAAGAGCGGGGAGCTGTTTTTT	TRBJ2-2	TRBV5-4	TRBD2	-
CASSVAPGGEQFF	TGTGCCAGCAGCGTAGCCCCTGGGGGTGAGCAGTTCTTC	TRBJ2-1	TRBV9	-	once
CASSYRTTFNEQFF	TGTGCCAGCAGTTACAGGACTACATTCAATGAGCAGTTCTTC	TRBJ2-1	TRBV6-5	-	once
CASSPGARVTLAGEQYF	TGCGCCAGCAGCCCTGGGGCACGGGTAACCCTCGCGGGAGAGCAGTACTTC	TRBJ2-7	TRBV5-1	-	-